This T cell receptor beta chain was identified during a study of radiotherapy plus CTLA-4 blockade in lung cancer. General study points: Blood saw expansion of tumor-derived TCR clones after radiotherapy plus ipilimumab.

Those with chemo-refractory metastatic non-small-cell lung cancer were treated with focal radiation combined with CTLA-4 blockade using ipilimumab. As to this clone: The antigen remains unidentified.

Germline CDR1 is SGHRS and CDR2 is YFSETQ. The CDR3 loop spans 15 amino acids. V was pared by 2 bases and J by 1 base, with 12 bases between. Using immunoSEQ multiplex PCR, the repertoire was profiled, and TCRdb retains in-frame clones only, with some absent. The table lists 81,000 or so clones, roughly 79% of them singletons. Source: peripheral blood, taken from a patient treated with radiotherapy plus ipilimumab. This receptor was identified in a human donor with non-small cell lung cancer whose response to radiotherapy plus ipilimumab could not be evaluated. Some clones in this sample may be carry-over from other donors' samples. The chain couples TRBV5-1 to TRBJ1-1; D is unresolved. CDR3 sequence: CASSFPSSGNTEAFF. The CDR3 DNA is TGCGCCAGCAGCTTTCCGTCTTCAGGGAACACTGAAGCTTTCTTT.